A single sample is the source of the 3 T cell receptor beta chains below, sequenced in a study of blood T cell repertoires in COVID-19. Sequencing was performed with immunoSEQ multiplex PCR; in TCRdb, only in-frame clones are kept and a portion is missing. The sample yields approximately 240,000 clones, about 89% seen once. The sequenced sample was PBMCs or T cells enriched from blood (not recorded which). The source of these receptors is a woman between 18 and 30 years old who had recovered from COVID-19.

The chain is built from TRBV5-4 and TRBJ2-4, with TRBD2 matching over 7 bases. Trimming removed 4 bases from V and 5 bases from J; junction bases left unmatched: 6. Germline V lookup: CDR1 SGHNT, CDR2 YYREEE (reference sequence). The CDR3 has 14 residues. The CDR3 DNA reads TGTGCCAGCAGCCCCCAGCGGGGAGAAAACATTCAGTACTTC. Its protein product is CASSPQRGENIQYF. The full variable domain, completed using reference TRBV5-4 and TRBJ2-4, is ETGVTQSPTHLIKTRGQQVTLRCSSQSGHNTVSWYQQALGQGPQFIFQYYREEENGRGNFPPRFSGLQFPNYSSELNVNALELDDSALYLCASSPQRGENIQYFGAGTRLSVL.

The rearrangement uses TRBV18 and TRBJ2-3; D ambiguous. V lost 3 bases to trimming and J lost 4 bases, with 17 bases between them. Per the germline V gene, CDR1 is KGHSH and CDR2 is LQKENI. The CDR3 extends over 16 amino acids. CDR3 DNA: TGTGCCAGCTCACCCCCGGCAGGTCCTAAGGCAGATACGCAGTATTTT. Its protein is CASSPPAGPKADTQYF.

The rearrangement links TRBV7-2 to TRBJ1-3, with a weak D call TRBD1 (6 bases). Germline lookup yields CDR1 SGHTA and CDR2 FQGNSA. This CDR3 region has 15 residues. Deletions cut 2 bases from V and 2 bases from J, with 10 bases between. The CDR3 sequence is CASSLTGTPGNTIYF. CDR3 nucleotides: TGTGCCAGCAGCTTAACGGGGACACCTGGAAACACCATATATTTT.